Listed below are T cell receptor beta chains from one sample, sequenced in a study of T cell responses to AZD1222 COVID-19 vaccine. Produced via immunoSEQ multiplex PCR; TCRdb's table is partial and in-frame only. The table includes 80,000 or so clones, 70% to 90% detected once. Sequences were derived from peripheral blood, sampled on day 0 of AZD1222 vaccination. The receptors here all came from an adult in good health. The CDR3 runs from the conserved cysteine through the conserved F or W. A D gene is named only where the DNA matches it firmly. Some rows have no size entry. The others give once, few or many, or a class for an expanded clone.

clone size: NA; J gene: TRBJ1-1; V gene: TRBV27; D gene: NA; CDR3 protein: CASIPAPGRMNTEAFF; CDR3 DNA: TGTGCCAGCATTCCCGCCCCGGGGCGGATGAACACTGAAGCTTTCTTT
clone size: NA; J gene: TRBJ1-6; V gene: TRBV18; D gene: TRBD1; CDR3 protein: CASSQPQGNSSPLHF; CDR3 DNA: TGTGCCAGCTCACAACCACAGGGGAATTCGTCACCCCTCCACTTT
clone size: NA; J gene: TRBJ1-6; V gene: TRBV9; D gene: NA; CDR3 protein: CASSEGNSPLHF; CDR3 DNA: TGTGCCAGCAGCGAGGGGAATTCACCCCTCCACTTT
clone size: NA; J gene: TRBJ1-4; V gene: TRBV30; D gene: NA; CDR3 protein: CAWSVEGGRVEKLFF; CDR3 DNA: TGTGCCTGGAGTGTAGAGGGGGGGCGCGTTGAAAAACTGTTTTTT
clone size: NA; J gene: TRBJ1-2; V gene: TRBV6-4; D gene: NA; CDR3 protein: CASSPGAPNYGYTF; CDR3 DNA: TGTGCCAGCAGTCCTGGGGCTCCTAACTATGGCTACACCTTC
clone size: NA; J gene: TRBJ2-7; V gene: TRBV11-3; D gene: TRBD2; CDR3 protein: CASSLGVSGGYEQYF; CDR3 DNA: TGTGCCAGCAGCTTAGGGGTTAGCGGGGGATACGAGCAGTACTTC
clone size: NA; J gene: TRBJ2-7; V gene: TRBV7-3; D gene: NA; CDR3 protein: CASSVGRGEQYF; CDR3 DNA: TGTGCCAGCTCTGTCGGGAGAGGCGAGCAGTACTTC
clone size: NA; J gene: TRBJ2-1; V gene: TRBV4-3; D gene: NA; CDR3 protein: CASSQEGQGYNEQFF; CDR3 DNA: TGCGCCAGCAGCCAAGAAGGGCAGGGCTACAATGAGCAGTTCTTC
clone size: NA; J gene: TRBJ2-1; V gene: TRBV24-1; D gene: NA; CDR3 protein: CATSDSTLPRGEQFF; CDR3 DNA: TGTGCCACCAGTGATTCAACCCTACCGCGCGGTGAGCAGTTCTTC
clone size: few; J gene: TRBJ2-1; V gene: TRBV9; D gene: TRBD2; CDR3 protein: CASSVASGRGGGRLWDNEQFF; CDR3 DNA: TGTGCCAGCAGCGTAGCTTCTGGTCGAGGCGGCGGGAGGTTATGGGACAATGAGCAGTTCTTC
clone size: NA; J gene: TRBJ2-3; V gene: TRBV7-6; D gene: NA; CDR3 protein: CATSRDTDTQYF; CDR3 DNA: TGTGCCACCTCAAGGGATACAGATACGCAGTATTTT
clone size: NA; J gene: TRBJ2-3; V gene: TRBV2; D gene: NA; CDR3 protein: CASRAEITDTQYF; CDR3 DNA: TGTGCCAGCAGAGCGGAGATCACAGATACGCAGTATTTT
clone size: NA; J gene: TRBJ2-1; V gene: TRBV27; D gene: TRBD2; CDR3 protein: CASSSPQREGQAEQFF; CDR3 DNA: TGTGCCAGCAGTTCCCCCCAGCGGGAGGGCCAGGCGGAGCAGTTCTTC
clone size: NA; J gene: TRBJ2-7; V gene: TRBV27; D gene: NA; CDR3 protein: CASSLRAWDEQYF; CDR3 DNA: TGTGCCAGCAGTTTGAGGGCTTGGGACGAGCAGTACTTC
clone size: NA; J gene: TRBJ1-6; V gene: TRBV2; D gene: TRBD1; CDR3 protein: CATETGVAYNSPLHF; CDR3 DNA: TGTGCCACAGAAACAGGGGTGGCATATAATTCACCCCTCCACTTT
clone size: NA; J gene: TRBJ1-2; V gene: TRBV7-8; D gene: NA; CDR3 protein: CASSLLSQAMGGYTF; CDR3 DNA: TGTGCCAGCAGCTTATTGTCCCAAGCGATGGGTGGCTACACCTTC
clone size: once; J gene: TRBJ2-1; V gene: TRBV30; D gene: NA; CDR3 protein: CAGGHRGGSYNEQFF; CDR3 DNA: TGTGCCGGGGGACACAGGGGAGGGTCCTACAATGAGCAGTTCTTC
clone size: NA; J gene: TRBJ1-1; V gene: TRBV7-3; D gene: NA; CDR3 protein: CASAEGSENTEAFF; CDR3 DNA: TGTGCCAGCGCCGAGGGGTCGGAGAACACTGAAGCTTTCTTT
clone size: once; J gene: TRBJ1-2; V gene: TRBV30; D gene: NA; CDR3 protein: CAWVRDGPTGYTF; CDR3 DNA: TGTGCCTGGGTAAGAGATGGGCCGACGGGCTACACCTTC
clone size: NA; J gene: TRBJ2-7; V gene: TRBV5-6; D gene: NA; CDR3 protein: CASSLLDYEQYF; CDR3 DNA: TGTGCCAGCAGCTTACTAGACTACGAGCAGTACTTC
clone size: once; J gene: TRBJ2-7; V gene: TRBV24-1; D gene: NA; CDR3 protein: CATRSDYEQYF; CDR3 DNA: TGTGCCACCCGGTCGGACTACGAGCAGTACTTC
clone size: once; J gene: TRBJ1-5; V gene: TRBV4-1; D gene: TRBD1; CDR3 protein: CASSQEDRGSSPQHF; CDR3 DNA: TGCGCCAGCAGCCAAGAGGACAGGGGCTCATCGCCCCAGCATTTT
clone size: NA; J gene: TRBJ2-1; V gene: TRBV9; D gene: TRBD2; CDR3 protein: CASSAPKREGLFF; CDR3 DNA: TGTGCCAGCAGCGCCCCCAAGCGGGAAGGTTTGTTCTTC
clone size: once; J gene: TRBJ1-6; V gene: TRBV18; D gene: NA; CDR3 protein: CASSPNGVLAYNSPLHF; CDR3 DNA: TGTGCCAGCTCACCCAACGGGGTTCTCGCCTATAATTCACCCCTCCACTTT
clone size: once; J gene: TRBJ1-4; V gene: TRBV30; D gene: TRBD1; CDR3 protein: CAWRDNRGRTEKLFF; CDR3 DNA: TGTGCCTGGAGGGATAACAGGGGTCGGACTGAAAAACTGTTTTTT
clone size: NA; J gene: TRBJ2-1; V gene: TRBV12-5; D gene: NA; CDR3 protein: CASAPRSDEQFF; CDR3 DNA: TGTGCTAGTGCCCCGAGGTCCGATGAGCAGTTCTTC
clone size: NA; J gene: TRBJ2-7; V gene: TRBV18; D gene: NA; CDR3 protein: CASSPNTLAFEQYF; CDR3 DNA: TGTGCCAGCTCACCTAATACTCTTGCGTTCGAGCAGTACTTC
clone size: once; J gene: TRBJ2-1; V gene: TRBV7-8; D gene: NA; CDR3 protein: CASSPSWREAVNEQFF; CDR3 DNA: TGTGCCAGCAGCCCGAGTTGGAGGGAGGCTGTCAATGAGCAGTTCTTC
clone size: NA; J gene: TRBJ2-7; V gene: TRBV5-5; D gene: NA; CDR3 protein: CASSLAVGGGLYEQYF; CDR3 DNA: TGTGCCAGCAGCTTGGCGGTGGGAGGCGGTTTATACGAGCAGTACTTC
clone size: few; J gene: TRBJ1-1; V gene: TRBV4-1; D gene: NA; CDR3 protein: CASSQVDMGFMNTEAFF; CDR3 DNA: TGCGCCAGCAGCCAAGTTGACATGGGCTTCATGAACACTGAAGCTTTCTTT
clone size: NA; J gene: TRBJ2-3; V gene: TRBV27; D gene: NA; CDR3 protein: CASSLSVATDTQYF; CDR3 DNA: TGTGCCAGCAGTTTATCTGTGGCCACAGATACGCAGTATTTT
clone size: NA; J gene: TRBJ2-7; V gene: TRBV28; D gene: TRBD2; CDR3 protein: CASSSPVLGGGKFGPPYEQYF; CDR3 DNA: TGTGCCAGCAGTTCGCCCGTCCTCGGGGGGGGCAAATTCGGACCGCCCTACGAGCAGTACTTC